The following is a T cell receptor (beta chain) sequence with its context. Its antigen is as yet unknown. This record comes from a study of cytomegalovirus exposure and HLA in healthy donors. At the level of the study: The 95 to 150 validation repertoires, a later analysis reported, used the same platform as the 666 first-cohort repertoires. General study findings and limits: Across donors, most TCRs were seen rarely, yet some public ones were widespread. The CMV antigen specificity of a few CMV-associated chains was confirmed through in vitro analysis. It was fewer than 200 TCR beta chains that were listed as cytomegalovirus-associated.

The CDR3 runs 16 residues. Trimming at V came to 1 base and at J to 2 bases, leaving 5 bases not matched to a gene. Germline V lookup: CDR1 MGHRA, CDR2 YSYEKL. Method: immunoSEQ multiplex PCR; TCRdb's copy keeps in-frame clones and lacks some. This sample has approximately 120,000 clones, with approximately 94% found just once. This chain connects TRBV4-1 to TRBJ2-3; 8 bases are a match to TRBD2. The receptor was derived from a young man in good health and CMV-seronegative. The specimen was PBMCs. The CDR3 coding sequence is TGCGCCAGCAGCCAAGCAGGTAGCGGGATCACAGATACGCAGTATTTT. Amino acids: CASSQAGSGITDTQYF.